The 6 T cell receptor beta chains below come from one sample, sequenced in a study of human T cells and chemical hapten exposure. Each CDR3 protein gets one entry after TCRdb re-called the RACE reads with MiXCR. The table records some 83,000 distinct CDR3 sequences, about 11% of them present only once. This sample's time point: patch test 1, 2 weeks after DPC sensitization. Treatment noted: therapeutic diphenylcyclopropenone sensitization with weekly scalp DPC. The sequenced sample was whole blood, obtained in connection with sensitization to the hapten diphenylcyclopropenone (DPC). These receptors were collected from a woman between 50 and 59 years old with alopecia areata. Some clones in this sample may be carry-over from other donors' samples.

This clonotype was counted only a few times. The chain recombines TRBV6-5 with TRBJ2-3, with a tentative D call TRBD1 (6 bases). The V gene's germline CDR1 is MNHEY and CDR2 SVGAGI. The CDR3 is made up of 16 amino acids. V was cut by 0 bases and J by 0 bases, with 10 bases left in between. Here the CDR3 DNA reads TGTGCCAGCAGTTACTCTACAGGGTGGAGCACAGATACGCAGTATTTT. The encoded protein is CASSYSTGWSTDTQYF.

The rearrangement joins TRBV20-1 to TRBJ2-7; 11 nucleotides match TRBD1. V was pared by 5 bases and J by 3 bases, with 12 bases of the junction left unmatched. The CDR3 sequence is 16 residues long. Germline V CDR1 and CDR2: DFQATT, SNEGSKA (reference sequence). As DNA, the CDR3 is TGCAGTGCTCGATGGACAGGGGGCGCTTCCCACTACGAGCAGTACTTC. Translating it yields CSARWTGGASHYEQYF.

This chain uses TRBV2 with TRBJ2-1; 7 nucleotides agree with TRBD1. With V trimmed by 5 bases and J by 9 bases, 10 bases remained unmatched. Germline V lookup: CDR1 SNHLY, CDR2 FYNNEI. This CDR3 is built from 14 residues. The CDR3 here is CASSSDRTFGEQFF. The CDR3 DNA reads as TGTGCCAGCAGTTCGGACAGGACCTTTGGTGAGCAGTTCTTC.

The chain couples TRBV29-1 to TRBJ1-2, with 8 positions matching TRBD1. Losses at the gene ends were 5 bases for V and 5 bases for J; bases not matched to a gene: 7. Germline CDR1 SQVTM, CDR2 ANQGSEA. This CDR3 contains 13 residues. The CDR3: CSVPFQGAYGYTF. The CDR3 bases are TGCAGCGTTCCCTTCCAGGGGGCGTATGGCTACACCTTC. Filled out from reference TRBV29-1 and TRBJ1-2, the complete variable domain reads SAVISQKPSRDICQRGTSLTIQCQVDSQVTMMFWYRQQPGQSLTLIATANQGSEATYESGFVIDKFPISRPNLTFSTLTVSNMSPEDSSIYLCSVPFQGAYGYTFGSGTRLTVV.

There are many counts of this clonotype. The chain combines TRBV19 with TRBJ2-5, with TRBD2 matching 9 bases. This CDR3 spans 15 amino acids. J was trimmed by 5 bases and V by 1 base; bases with no gene match: 5. CDR1 and CDR2 (germline): LNHDA, SQIVND (reference sequence). For the CDR3, the DNA is TGTGCCAGTAGTATAGGCAGCGGGAGGTACGAGACCCAGTACTTC. This codes for CASSIGSGRYETQYF.

The chain links TRBV28 to TRBJ1-2; TRBD1 is a possible D gene (6 bases). The CDR3 length is 15 residues. V lost 4 bases, J lost 4 bases, and 16 bases lay in between. Per germline, CDR1 MDHEN and CDR2 SYDVKM. The CDR3 DNA reads TGTGCCAGCAGTTCCGAGACAGGCGCGATCTATGGCTACACCTTC. It yields the protein CASSSETGAIYGYTF.